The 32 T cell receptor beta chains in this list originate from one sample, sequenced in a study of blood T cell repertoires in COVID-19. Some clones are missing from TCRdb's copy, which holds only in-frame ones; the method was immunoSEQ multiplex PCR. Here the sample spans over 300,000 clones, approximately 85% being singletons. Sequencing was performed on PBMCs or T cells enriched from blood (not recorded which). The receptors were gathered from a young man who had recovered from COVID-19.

The CDR3 DNA reads TGTGCCAGCAGCAGGCCCGGGACAGGGGACGAAAAACTGTTTTTT. This codes for CASSRPGTGDEKLFF. This rearrangement joins TRBV2 to TRBJ1-4, with TRBD1 identical over 10 bases. This CDR3 has 15 residues. CDR1 SNHLY and CDR2 FYNNEI come from the germline V gene. V was clipped by 6 bases and J by 8 bases; unmatched bases: 9. Variable domain in full (rest from reference TRBV2 and TRBJ1-4): EPEVTQTPSHQVTQMGQEVILRCVPISNHLYFYWYRQILGQKVEFLVSFYNNEISEKSEIFDDQFSVERPDGSNFTLKIRSTKLEDSAMYFCASSRPGTGDEKLFFGSGTQLSVL.

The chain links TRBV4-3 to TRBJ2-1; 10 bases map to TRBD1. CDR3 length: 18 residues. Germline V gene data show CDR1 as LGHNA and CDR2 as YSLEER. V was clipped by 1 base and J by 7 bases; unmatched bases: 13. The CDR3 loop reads CASSQAYFSGQGSNEQFF. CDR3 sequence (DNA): TGCGCCAGCAGCCAAGCATATTTCTCGGGACAGGGGTCAAATGAGCAGTTCTTC.

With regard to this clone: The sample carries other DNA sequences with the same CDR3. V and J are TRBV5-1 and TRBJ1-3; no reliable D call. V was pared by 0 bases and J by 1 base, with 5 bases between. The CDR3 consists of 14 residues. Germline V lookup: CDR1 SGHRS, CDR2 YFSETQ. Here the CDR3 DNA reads TGCGCCAGCAGCTTGGCGGGATCTGGAAACACCATATATTTT. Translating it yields CASSLAGSGNTIYF.

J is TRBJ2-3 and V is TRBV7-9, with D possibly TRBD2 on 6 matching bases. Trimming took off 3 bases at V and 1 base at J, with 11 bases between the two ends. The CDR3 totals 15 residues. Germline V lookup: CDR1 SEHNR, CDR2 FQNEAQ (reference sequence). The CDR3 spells CASSFGSSGTDTQYF. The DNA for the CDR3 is TGTGCCAGCAGCTTCGGGAGCTCGGGCACAGATACGCAGTATTTT.

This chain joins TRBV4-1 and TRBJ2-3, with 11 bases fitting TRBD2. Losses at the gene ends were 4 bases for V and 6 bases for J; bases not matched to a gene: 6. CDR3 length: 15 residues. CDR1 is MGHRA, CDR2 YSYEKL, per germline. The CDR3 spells CASSLIAGGHDTQYF. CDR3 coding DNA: TGCGCCAGCAGCCTTATAGCGGGGGGGCACGATACGCAGTATTTT.

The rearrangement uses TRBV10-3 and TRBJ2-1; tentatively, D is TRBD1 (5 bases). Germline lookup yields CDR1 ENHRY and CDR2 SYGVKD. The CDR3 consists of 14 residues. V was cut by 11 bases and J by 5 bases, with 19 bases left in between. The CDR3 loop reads CALGVATQHNEQFF. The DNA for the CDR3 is TGTGCCTTAGGGGTGGCCACACAACACAATGAGCAGTTCTTC.

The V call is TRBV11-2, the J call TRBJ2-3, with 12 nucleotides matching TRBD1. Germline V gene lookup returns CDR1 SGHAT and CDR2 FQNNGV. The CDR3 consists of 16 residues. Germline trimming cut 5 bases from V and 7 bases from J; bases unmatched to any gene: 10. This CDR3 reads CASSTPGDRGRNTQYF. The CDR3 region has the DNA TGTGCCAGCAGCACCCCCGGGGACAGGGGGCGAAATACGCAGTATTTT.

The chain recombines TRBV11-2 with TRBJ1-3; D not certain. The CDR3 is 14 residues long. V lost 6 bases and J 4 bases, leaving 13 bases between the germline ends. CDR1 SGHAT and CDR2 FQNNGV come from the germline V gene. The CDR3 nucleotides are TGTGCCAGCAGTTCTCGACAAGTCGGAAACACCATATATTTT. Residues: CASSSRQVGNTIYF.

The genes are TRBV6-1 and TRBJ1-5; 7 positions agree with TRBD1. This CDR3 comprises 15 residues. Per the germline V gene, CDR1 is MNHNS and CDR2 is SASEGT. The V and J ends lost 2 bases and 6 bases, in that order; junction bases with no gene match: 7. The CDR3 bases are TGTGCCAGCAGTGAAACAATACAGGGGAGTCAGCCCCAGCATTTT. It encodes CASSETIQGSQPQHF.

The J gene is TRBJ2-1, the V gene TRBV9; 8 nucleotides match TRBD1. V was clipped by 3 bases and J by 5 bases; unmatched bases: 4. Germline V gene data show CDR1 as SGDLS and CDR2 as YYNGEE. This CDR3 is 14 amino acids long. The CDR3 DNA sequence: TGTGCCAGCAGCGAGGGGACAGGAGACAATGAGCAGTTCTTC. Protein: CASSEGTGDNEQFF. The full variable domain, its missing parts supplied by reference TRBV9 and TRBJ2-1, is DSGVTQTPKHLITATGQRVTLRCSPRSGDLSVYWYQQSLDQGLQFLIQYYNGEERAKGNILERFSAQQFPDLHSELNLSSLELGDSALYFCASSEGTGDNEQFFGPGTRLTVL.

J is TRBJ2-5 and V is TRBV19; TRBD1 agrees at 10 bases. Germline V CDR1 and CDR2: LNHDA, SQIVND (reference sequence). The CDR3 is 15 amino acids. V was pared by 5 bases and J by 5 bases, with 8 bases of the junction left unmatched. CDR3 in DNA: TGTGCCAGTAGTCCGGGACAGGGGATCCAGGAGACCCAGTACTTC. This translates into CASSPGQGIQETQYF. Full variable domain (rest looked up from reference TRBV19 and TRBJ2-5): DGGITQSPKYLFRKEGQNVTLSCEQNLNHDAMYWYRQDPGQGLRLIYYSQIVNDFQKGDIAEGYSVSREKKESFPLTVTSAQKNPTAFYLCASSPGQGIQETQYFGPGTRLLVL.

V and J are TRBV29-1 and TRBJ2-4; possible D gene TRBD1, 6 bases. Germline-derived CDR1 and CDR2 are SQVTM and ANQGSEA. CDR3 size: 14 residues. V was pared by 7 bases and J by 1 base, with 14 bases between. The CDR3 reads CSARVGAAKNIQYF. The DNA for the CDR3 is TGCAGCGCCAGGGTGGGGGCGGCCAAAAACATTCAGTACTTC. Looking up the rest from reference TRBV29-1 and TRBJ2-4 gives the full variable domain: SAVISQKPSRDICQRGTSLTIQCQVDSQVTMMFWYRQQPGQSLTLIATANQGSEATYESGFVIDKFPISRPNLTFSTLTVSNMSPEDSSIYLCSARVGAAKNIQYFGAGTRLSVL.

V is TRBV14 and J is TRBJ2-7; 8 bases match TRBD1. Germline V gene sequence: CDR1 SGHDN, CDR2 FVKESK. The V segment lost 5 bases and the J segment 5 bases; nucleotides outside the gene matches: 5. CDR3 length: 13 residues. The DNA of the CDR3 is TGTGCCAGCAGCGTCCAGGGGGCGGACGAGCAGTACTTC. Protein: CASSVQGADEQYF.

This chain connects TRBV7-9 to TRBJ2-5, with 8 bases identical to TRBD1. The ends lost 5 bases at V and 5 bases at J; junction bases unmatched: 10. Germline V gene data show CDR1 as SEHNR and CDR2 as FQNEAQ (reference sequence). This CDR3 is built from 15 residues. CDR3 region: CASSAQGGARETQYF. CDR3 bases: TGTGCCAGCAGCGCACAGGGGGGAGCGCGGGAGACCCAGTACTTC.

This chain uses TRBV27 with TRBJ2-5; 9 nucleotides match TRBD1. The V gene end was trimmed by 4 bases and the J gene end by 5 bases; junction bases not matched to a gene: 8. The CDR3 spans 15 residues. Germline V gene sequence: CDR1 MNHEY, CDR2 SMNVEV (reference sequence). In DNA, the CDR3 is TGTGCCAGCAGTTACGGGACAGGGTTGTCGGAGACCCAGTACTTC. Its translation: CASSYGTGLSETQYF.

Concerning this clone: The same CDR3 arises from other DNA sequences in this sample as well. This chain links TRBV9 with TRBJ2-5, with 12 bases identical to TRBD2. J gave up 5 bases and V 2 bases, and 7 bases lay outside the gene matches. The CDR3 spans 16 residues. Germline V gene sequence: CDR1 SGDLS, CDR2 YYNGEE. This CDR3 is CASSVASGGAGETQYF. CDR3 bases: TGTGCCAGCAGCGTCGCTAGCGGGGGGGCTGGCGAGACCCAGTACTTC.

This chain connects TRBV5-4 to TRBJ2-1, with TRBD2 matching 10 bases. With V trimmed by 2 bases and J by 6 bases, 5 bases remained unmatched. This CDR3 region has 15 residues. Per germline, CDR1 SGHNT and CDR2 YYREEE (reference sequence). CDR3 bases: TGTGCCAGCAGCTTACTAGCGGGGATAGGCAATGAGCAGTTCTTC. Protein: CASSLLAGIGNEQFF.

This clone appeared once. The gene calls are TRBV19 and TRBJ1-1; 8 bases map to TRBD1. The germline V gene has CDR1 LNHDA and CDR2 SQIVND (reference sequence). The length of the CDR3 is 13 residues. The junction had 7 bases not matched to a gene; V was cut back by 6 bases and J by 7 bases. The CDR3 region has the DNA TGTGCCAGTAGGTTTGACAGGGGCTATGAAGCTTTCTTT. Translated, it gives CASRFDRGYEAFF.

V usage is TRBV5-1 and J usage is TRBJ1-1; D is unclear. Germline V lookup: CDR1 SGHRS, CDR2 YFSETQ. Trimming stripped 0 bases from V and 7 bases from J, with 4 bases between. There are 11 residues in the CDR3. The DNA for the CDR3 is TGCGCCAGCAGCTTGGACAGTGAAGCTTTCTTT. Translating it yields CASSLDSEAFF. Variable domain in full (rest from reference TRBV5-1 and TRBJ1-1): KAGVTQTPRYLIKTRGQQVTLSCSPISGHRSVSWYQQTPGQGLQFLFEYFSETQRNKGNFPGRFSGRQFSNSRSEMNVSTLELGDSALYLCASSLDSEAFFGQGTRLTVV.

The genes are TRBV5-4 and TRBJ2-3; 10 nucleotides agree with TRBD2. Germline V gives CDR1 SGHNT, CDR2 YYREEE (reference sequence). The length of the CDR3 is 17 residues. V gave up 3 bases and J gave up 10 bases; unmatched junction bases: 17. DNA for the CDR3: TGTGCCAGCAGCTCCGGGACTAGCGTCACCGGCGGGGTGGCGCAGTATTTT. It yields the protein CASSSGTSVTGGVAQYF.

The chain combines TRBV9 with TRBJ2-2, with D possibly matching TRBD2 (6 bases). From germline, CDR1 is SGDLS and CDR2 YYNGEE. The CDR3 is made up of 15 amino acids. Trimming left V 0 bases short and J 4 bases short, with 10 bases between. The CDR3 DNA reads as TGTGCCAGCAGCGTAGCTGTTAGCGGCACCGGGGAGCTGTTTTTT. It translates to CASSVAVSGTGELFF.

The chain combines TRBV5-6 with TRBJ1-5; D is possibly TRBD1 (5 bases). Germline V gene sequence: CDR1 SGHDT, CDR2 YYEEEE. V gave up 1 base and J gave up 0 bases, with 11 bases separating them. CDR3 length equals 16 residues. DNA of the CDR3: TGTGCCAGCAGCTTGTTTGGGGACTATAGCAATCAGCCCCAGCATTTT. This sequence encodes CASSLFGDYSNQPQHF.

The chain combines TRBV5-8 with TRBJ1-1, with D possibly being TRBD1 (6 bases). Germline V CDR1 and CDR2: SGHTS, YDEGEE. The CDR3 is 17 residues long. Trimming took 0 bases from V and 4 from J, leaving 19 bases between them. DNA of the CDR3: TGTGCCAGCAGCTTGGAGGGGGTACACAGGGTGGGCACTGAAGCTTTCTTT. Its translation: CASSLEGVHRVGTEAFF.

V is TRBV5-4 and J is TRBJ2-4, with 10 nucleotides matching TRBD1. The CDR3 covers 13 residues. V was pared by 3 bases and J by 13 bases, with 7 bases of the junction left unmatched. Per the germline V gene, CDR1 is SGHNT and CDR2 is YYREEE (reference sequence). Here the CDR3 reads CASSSRTGGSQYF. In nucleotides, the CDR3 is TGTGCCAGCAGCTCCAGGACAGGGGGTTCACAGTACTTC.

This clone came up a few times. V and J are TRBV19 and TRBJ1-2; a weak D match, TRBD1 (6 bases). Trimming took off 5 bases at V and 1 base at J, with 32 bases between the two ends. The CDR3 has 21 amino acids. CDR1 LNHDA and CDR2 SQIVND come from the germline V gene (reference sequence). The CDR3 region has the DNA TGTGCCAGTAGTCTCACTTCCCGGTTTTCCTCCGGGACATGGGATAACTATGGCTACACCTTC. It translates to CASSLTSRFSSGTWDNYGYTF.

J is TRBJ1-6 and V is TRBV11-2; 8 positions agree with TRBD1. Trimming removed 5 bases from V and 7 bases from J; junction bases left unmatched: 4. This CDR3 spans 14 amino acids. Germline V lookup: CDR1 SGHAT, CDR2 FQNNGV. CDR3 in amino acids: CASSQRTGNSPLHF. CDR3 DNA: TGTGCCAGCAGCCAGAGGACAGGGAATTCACCCCTCCACTTT.

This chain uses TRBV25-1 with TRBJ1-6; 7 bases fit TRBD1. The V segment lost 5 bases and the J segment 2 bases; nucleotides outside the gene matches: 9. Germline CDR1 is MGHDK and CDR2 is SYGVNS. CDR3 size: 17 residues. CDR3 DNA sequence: TGTGCCAGCAGTACGGCCAGGGGGGACCCCTATAATTCACCCCTCCACTTT. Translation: CASSTARGDPYNSPLHF.

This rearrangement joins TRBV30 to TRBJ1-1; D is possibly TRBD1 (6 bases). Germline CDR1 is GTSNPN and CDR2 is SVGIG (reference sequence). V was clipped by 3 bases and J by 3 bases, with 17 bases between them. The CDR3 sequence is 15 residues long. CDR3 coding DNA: TGTGCCTGGAGCCCCAGGGGCCTAGGGGACACTGAAGCTTTCTTT. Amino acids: CAWSPRGLGDTEAFF.

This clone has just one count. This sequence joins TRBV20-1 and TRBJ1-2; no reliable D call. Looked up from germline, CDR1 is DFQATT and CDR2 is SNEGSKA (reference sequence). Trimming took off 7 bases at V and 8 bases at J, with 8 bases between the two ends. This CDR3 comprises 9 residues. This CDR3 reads CSDPVGYTF. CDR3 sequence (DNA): TGCAGTGATCCTGTAGGCTACACCTTC.

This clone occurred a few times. This CDR3 is CAWSAARTGRRYNSPLHF. DNA of the CDR3: TGTGCCTGGAGCGCGGCGCGGACAGGGAGACGATATAATTCACCCCTCCACTTT. The gene calls are TRBV30 and TRBJ1-6; 8 positions match TRBD1. The trim removed 3 bases at V and 4 bases at J, leaving 14 bases unmatched. Germline lookup yields CDR1 GTSNPN and CDR2 SVGIG (reference sequence). The CDR3 has 18 residues. The variable domain in full, with the rest retrieved from reference TRBV30 and TRBJ1-6, is SQTIHQWPATLVQPVGSPLSLECTVEGTSNPNLYWYRQAAGRGLQLLFYSVGIGQISSEVPQNLSASRPQDRQFILSSKKLLLSDSGFYLCAWSAARTGRRYNSPLHFGNGTRLTVT.

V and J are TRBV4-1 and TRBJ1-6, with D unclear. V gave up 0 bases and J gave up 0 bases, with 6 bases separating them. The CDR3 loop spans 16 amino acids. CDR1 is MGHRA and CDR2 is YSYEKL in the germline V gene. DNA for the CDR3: TGCGCCAGCAGCCAAGATCCCAGCTCCTATAATTCACCCCTCCACTTT. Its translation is CASSQDPSSYNSPLHF.

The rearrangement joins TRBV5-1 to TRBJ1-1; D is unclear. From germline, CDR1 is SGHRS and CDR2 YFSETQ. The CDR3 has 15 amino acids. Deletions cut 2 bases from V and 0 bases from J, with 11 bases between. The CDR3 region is CASSFVGGLNTEAFF. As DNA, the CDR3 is TGCGCCAGCAGCTTTGTAGGCGGATTGAACACTGAAGCTTTCTTT.